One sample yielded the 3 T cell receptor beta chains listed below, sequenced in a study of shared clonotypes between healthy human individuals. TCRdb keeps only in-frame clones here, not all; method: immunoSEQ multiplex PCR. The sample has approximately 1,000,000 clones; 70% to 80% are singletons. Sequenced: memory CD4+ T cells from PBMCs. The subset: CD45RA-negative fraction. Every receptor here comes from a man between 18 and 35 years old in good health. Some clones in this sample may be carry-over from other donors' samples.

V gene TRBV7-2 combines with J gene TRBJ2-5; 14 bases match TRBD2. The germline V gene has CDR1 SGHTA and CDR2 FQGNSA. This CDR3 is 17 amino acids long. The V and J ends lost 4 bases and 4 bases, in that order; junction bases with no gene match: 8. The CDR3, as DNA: TGTGCCAGCAGCTCATCCTACGGACTAGCGGGAGGAGAGACCCAGTACTTC. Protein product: CASSSSYGLAGGETQYF.

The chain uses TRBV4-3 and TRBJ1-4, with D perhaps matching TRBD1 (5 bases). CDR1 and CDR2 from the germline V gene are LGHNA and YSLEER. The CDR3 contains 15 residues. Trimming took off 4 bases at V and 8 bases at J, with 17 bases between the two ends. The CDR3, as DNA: TGCGCCAGCAGCCCTTCCGGGACGGGTTTCGAAAAACTGTTTTTT. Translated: CASSPSGTGFEKLFF.

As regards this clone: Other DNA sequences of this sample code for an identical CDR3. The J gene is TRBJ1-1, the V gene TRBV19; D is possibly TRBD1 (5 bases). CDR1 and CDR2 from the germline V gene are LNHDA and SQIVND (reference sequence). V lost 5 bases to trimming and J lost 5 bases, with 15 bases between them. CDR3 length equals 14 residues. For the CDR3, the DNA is TGTGCCAGTAGTTATCGGGGGTTGGGAACTGAAGCTTTCTTT. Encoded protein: CASSYRGLGTEAFF.